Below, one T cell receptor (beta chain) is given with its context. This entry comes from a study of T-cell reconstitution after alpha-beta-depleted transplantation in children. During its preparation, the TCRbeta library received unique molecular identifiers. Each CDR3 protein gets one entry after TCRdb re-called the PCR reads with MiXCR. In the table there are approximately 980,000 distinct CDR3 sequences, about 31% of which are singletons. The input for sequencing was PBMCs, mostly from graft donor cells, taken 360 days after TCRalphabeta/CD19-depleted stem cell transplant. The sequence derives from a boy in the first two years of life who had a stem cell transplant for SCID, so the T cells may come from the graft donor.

The CDR3 coding sequence is TGCAGTGCTTGGGACTCGACTCTTGATACGCAGTATTTT. Translated, it gives CSAWDSTLDTQYF. The chain uses TRBV20-1 and TRBJ2-3; D is possibly TRBD2 (6 bases). V was shortened by 5 bases and J by 6 bases, with 15 bases between the two germline ends. The CDR3 runs 13 residues. The germline V gene has CDR1 DFQATT and CDR2 SNEGSKA (reference sequence).